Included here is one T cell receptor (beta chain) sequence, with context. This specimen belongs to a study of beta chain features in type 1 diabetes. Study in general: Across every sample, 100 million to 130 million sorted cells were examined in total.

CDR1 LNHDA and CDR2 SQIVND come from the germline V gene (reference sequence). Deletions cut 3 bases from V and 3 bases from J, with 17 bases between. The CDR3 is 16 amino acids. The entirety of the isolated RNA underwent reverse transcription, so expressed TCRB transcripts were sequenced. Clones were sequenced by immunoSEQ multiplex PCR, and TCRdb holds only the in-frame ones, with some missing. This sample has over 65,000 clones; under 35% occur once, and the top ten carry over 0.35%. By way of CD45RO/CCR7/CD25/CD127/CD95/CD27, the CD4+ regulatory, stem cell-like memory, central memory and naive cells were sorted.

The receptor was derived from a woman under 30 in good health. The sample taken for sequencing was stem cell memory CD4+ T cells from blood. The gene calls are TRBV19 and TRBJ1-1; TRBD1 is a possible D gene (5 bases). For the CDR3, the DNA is TGTGCCAGTAGTATTTCCCCAGGGTCGTGGGACACTGAAGCTTTCTTT. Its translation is CASSISPGSWDTEAFF.